The present T cell receptor (beta chain) was sequenced within a study of blood T cell repertoires in COVID-19. Study-level information: Samples taken during acute and convalescent COVID-19 were collected in the United States, Italy and Spain. Sample material is recorded as cDNA or gDNA derived from T cells, B-cell-depleted T cells, or PBMCs.

Looked up from germline, CDR1 is LNHNV and CDR2 is YYDKDF (reference sequence). Trimming removed 1 base from V and 0 bases from J; junction bases left unmatched: 9. CDR3 length: 18 amino acids. As handled by the study authors: Amplification of reference gene primers provided the estimated nucleated cell counts. The assay was immunoSEQ multiplex PCR, and TCRdb's table has in-frame clones only and misses some. That table gives V, J and clone size, and the DNA gave D and trimming. The sample consists of over 100,000 clones, 80% to 95% of them appearing once. This TCR derives from a man between 18 and 29 years old with acute or convalescent COVID-19. The chain has TRBV15 and TRBJ2-5, with 9 nucleotides matching TRBD2. The sequenced sample consisted of peripheral blood. CDR3 sequence (DNA): TGTGCCACCAGCAGAGGCGGAAATAGCGGGGGCCACCAAGAGACCCAGTACTTC. It translates to CATSRGGNSGGHQETQYF. Full variable domain (missing parts from reference TRBV15 and TRBJ2-5): DAMVIQNPRYQVTQFGKPVTLSCSQTLNHNVMYWYQQKSSQAPKLLFHYYDKDFNNEADTPDNFQSRRPNTSFCFLDIRSPGLGDTAMYLCATSRGGNSGGHQETQYFGPGTRLLVL.